The 29 T cell receptor beta chains below were found in one sample sequenced in a study of blood T cell repertoires in COVID-19. Clones were read by immunoSEQ multiplex PCR, and TCRdb kept only the in-frame ones, dropping some. The top ten clones hold about 4.5% of a sample with 120,000 or so clones, around 86% of them seen once. Sequencing was performed on peripheral blood. These TCRs come from a man aged 40-49 years with acute or convalescent COVID-19.

This clone was recorded once. This chain uses TRBV18 with TRBJ1-5; TRBD1 matches at 10 bases. CDR1 KGHSH and CDR2 LQKENI come from the germline V gene. The CDR3 has 18 residues. Germline trimming cut 1 base from V and 7 bases from J; bases unmatched to any gene: 13. CDR3 sequence: CASSPRNPGTGDSQPQHF. CDR3 DNA: TGTGCCAGCTCACCACGGAATCCCGGGACAGGGGATAGCCAGCCCCAGCATTTT.

This clone was picked up one time. CDR3 loop: CSVNRGYNYGYTF. CDR3 in DNA: TGCAGCGTAAACAGGGGCTATAACTATGGCTACACCTTC. This sequence joins TRBV29-1 and TRBJ1-2; TRBD1 aligns across 7 bases. With V trimmed by 6 bases and J by 1 base, 5 bases remained unmatched. The germline gives CDR1 SQVTM, CDR2 ANQGSEA. This CDR3 has 13 residues.

The chain links TRBV7-9 to TRBJ1-1; D may be TRBD1 (6 bases). Trimming stripped 6 bases from V and 2 bases from J, with 13 bases between. Germline CDR1 is SEHNR and CDR2 is FQNEAQ (reference sequence). The CDR3 consists of 14 residues. Here the CDR3 DNA reads TGTGCCAGCAGGATAGGGACAATAAACACTGAAGCTTTCTTT. Translating it yields CASRIGTINTEAFF. Full variable domain (rest looked up from reference TRBV7-9 and TRBJ1-1): DTGVSQNPRHKITKRGQNVTFRCDPISEHNRLYWYRQTLGQGPEFLTYFQNEAQLEKSRLLSDRFSAERPKGSFSTLEIQRTEQGDSAMYLCASRIGTINTEAFFGQGTRLTVV.

This chain joins TRBV29-1 and TRBJ1-4; 7 bases map to TRBD1. The length of the CDR3 is 13 residues. The germline gives CDR1 SQVTM, CDR2 ANQGSEA. After removal of 6 bases from V and 5 bases from J, the junction contained 6 bases not matched to a gene. CDR3 nucleotides: TGCAGCGTCGCAGGGGGAGGAAATGAAAAACTGTTTTTT. Protein: CSVAGGGNEKLFF.

This clone was detected once. Other DNA sequences within the sample encode an identical CDR3. The chain links TRBV27 to TRBJ1-1; TRBD1 aligns across 8 bases. V dropped 3 bases and J dropped 5; count of bases not matched to a gene: 2. CDR3 size: 13 residues. Germline CDR1 and CDR2: MNHEY and SMNVEV (reference sequence). The CDR3 sequence is CASSFNRGTEAFF. CDR3 in DNA: TGTGCCAGCAGTTTCAACAGGGGGACTGAAGCTTTCTTT.

J is TRBJ1-3 and V is TRBV9, with a weak D call TRBD1 (5 bases). CDR3 length: 13 amino acids. Trimming removed 2 bases at V and 8 bases at J, with 11 bases between. Germline assignment: CDR1 SGDLS and CDR2 YYNGEE. CDR3 sequence reads: CASSVAGSDTIYF. Written as DNA, the CDR3 is TGTGCCAGCAGCGTCGCAGGGTCGGACACCATATATTTT.

The rearrangement uses TRBV7-6 and TRBJ2-2; 9 bases line up with TRBD1. The germline V gene has CDR1 SGHVS and CDR2 FNYEAQ. The junction had 11 bases not matched to a gene; V was cut back by 1 base and J by 5 bases. The CDR3 sequence is 18 residues long. The DNA of the CDR3 is TGTGCCAGCAGCTTAGGAGTGACCGGGACAGGGTATACCGGGGAGCTGTTTTTT. Translated, it gives CASSLGVTGTGYTGELFF. Combining the CDR3 with reference TRBV7-6 and TRBJ2-2 gives the whole variable domain GAGVSQSPRYKVTKRGQDVALRCDPISGHVSLYWYRQALGQGPEFLTYFNYEAQQDKSGLPNDRFSAERPEGSISTLTIQRTEQRDSAMYRCASSLGVTGTGYTGELFFGEGSRLTVL.

CDR3 coding DNA: TGTGCCAGCAGCTTAGGGGGCGGGGGCACTGGGGCCAACGTCCTGACTTTC. It translates to CASSLGGGGTGANVLTF. V is TRBV7-2 and J is TRBJ2-6, with D possibly matching TRBD2 (7 bases). CDR1 SGHTA and CDR2 FQGNSA come from the germline V gene. V dropped 1 base and J dropped 2 bases, with 12 bases sitting between them. The CDR3 contains 17 residues.

This sequence joins TRBV3-1 (or the pseudogene TRBV3-2) and TRBJ1-3; perhaps TRBD1 as D (6 bases). The CDR3 is made up of 13 amino acids. Trimming left V 8 bases short and J 4 bases short, with 12 bases between. CDR1 and CDR2 from the germline V gene are LGHDT and YNNKEL (reference sequence). CDR3 loop: CASATGPGNTIYF. The CDR3, as DNA: TGTGCCAGCGCGACAGGCCCCGGAAACACCATATATTTT.

The chain combines TRBV5-4 with TRBJ1-6; D might be TRBD1 (5 bases). CDR3 length: 14 amino acids. With 3 bases removed from V and 10 bases from J, the gap between germline ends came to 14 bases. Germline loops: CDR1 SGHNT, CDR2 YYREEE (reference sequence). The CDR3 loop reads CASSSSGGRSPLHF. DNA of the CDR3: TGTGCCAGCAGCTCGTCTGGGGGGAGGTCACCCCTCCACTTT.

The chain carries TRBV10-3 and TRBJ1-5; tentatively, D is TRBD1 (5 bases). V was shortened by 6 bases and J by 0 bases, with 12 bases between the two germline ends. From germline, CDR1 is ENHRY and CDR2 SYGVKD. This CDR3 contains 15 residues. The CDR3 loop is CAISNTRVSNQPQHF. CDR3 DNA: TGTGCCATCAGCAACACCAGGGTTAGCAATCAGCCCCAGCATTTT.

This rearrangement joins TRBV5-1 to TRBJ1-2, with TRBD1 matching over 8 bases. Germline trimming cut 4 bases from V and 5 bases from J; bases unmatched to any gene: 7. This CDR3 contains 14 residues. The germline V gene encodes CDR1 SGHRS and CDR2 YFSETQ. The CDR3 sequence: CASSTGTGQYGYTF. The CDR3 nucleotides read TGCGCCAGCAGCACCGGGACAGGACAGTATGGCTACACCTTC.

This clone was picked up a small number of times. The J gene is TRBJ1-5, the V gene TRBV30; D perhaps matches TRBD1 (6 bases). This CDR3 comprises 14 residues. Germline loops: CDR1 GTSNPN, CDR2 SVGIG (reference sequence). V lost 1 base and J 4 bases, leaving 11 bases between the germline ends. The CDR3 nucleotides read TGTGCCTGGAGTGGGGGACACCAAAATCAGCCCCAGCATTTT. Translation: CAWSGGHQNQPQHF.

J is TRBJ1-1 and V is TRBV6-5; TRBD1 matches at 7 bases. V dropped 0 bases and J dropped 4; count of bases not matched to a gene: 5. Per the germline V gene, CDR1 is MNHEY and CDR2 is SVGAGI. The CDR3 totals 15 residues. The CDR3 DNA reads as TGTGCCAGCAGTTACTCGAGGCAGGGGGGCACTGAAGCTTTCTTT. Translating it yields CASSYSRQGGTEAFF.

The genes are TRBV18 and TRBJ2-7, with 8 positions matching TRBD1. Trimming at V came to 5 bases and at J to 6 bases, leaving 15 bases not matched to a gene. This CDR3 contains 16 residues. CDR1 and CDR2 from the germline V gene are KGHSH and LQKENI. In nucleotides, the CDR3 is TGTGCCAGCTCAACCACTTCCCGACAGGGGACGGGCGAGCAGTACTTC. The encoded protein is CASSTTSRQGTGEQYF.

The chain recombines TRBV19 with TRBJ1-3; 9 bases align to TRBD1. Trimming took 5 bases from V and 5 from J; bases not matched to a gene: 13. This CDR3 contains 17 residues. CDR1 LNHDA and CDR2 SQIVND come from the germline V gene (reference sequence). Written as DNA, the CDR3 is TGTGCCAGTAGTGCCTCTTCCGGGACAGGGAGAAGAAACACCATATATTTT. Translation: CASSASSGTGRRNTIYF. The whole variable domain, remainder taken from reference TRBV19 and TRBJ1-3, is DGGITQSPKYLFRKEGQNVTLSCEQNLNHDAMYWYRQDPGQGLRLIYYSQIVNDFQKGDIAEGYSVSREKKESFPLTVTSAQKNPTAFYLCASSASSGTGRRNTIYFGEGSWLTVV.

The chain has TRBV3-1 (or the pseudogene TRBV3-2) and TRBJ1-2, with TRBD1 matching over 12 bases. V shed 3 bases, J shed 7 bases, and the junction held 6 bases outside the gene matches. The CDR3 is 15 amino acids. Germline-derived CDR1 and CDR2 are LGHDT and YNNKEL (reference sequence). The CDR3 coding sequence is TGTGCCAGCAGCCAGGGACAGGGGGCAGGATTTGGCTACACCTTC. Its translation is CASSQGQGAGFGYTF.

The chain uses TRBV3-1 (or the pseudogene TRBV3-2) and TRBJ1-1, with D possibly matching TRBD1 (6 bases). Trimming removed 4 bases at V and 2 bases at J, with 11 bases between. This CDR3 region has 14 residues. Germline CDR1 is LGHDT and CDR2 is YNNKEL (reference sequence). The CDR3 nucleotides read TGTGCCAGCAGCCGGGACATGAGAAACACTGAAGCTTTCTTT. This codes for CASSRDMRNTEAFF.

J is TRBJ1-4 and V is TRBV10-3; no clear D gene. The CDR3 extends over 14 amino acids. Trimming pared 3 bases from V and 7 bases from J, leaving 12 bases between. Germline-derived CDR1 and CDR2 are ENHRY and SYGVKD. In nucleotides, the CDR3 is TGTGCCATCAGTGAAGCGGGGTTAGGTGAAAAACTGTTTTTT. Its translation: CAISEAGLGEKLFF.

V usage is TRBV5-4 and J usage is TRBJ1-1, with D uncertain. CDR3 size: 13 residues. Trimming removed 1 base from V and 1 base from J, with 5 bases in between. Germline V gene data show CDR1 as SGHNT and CDR2 as YYREEE (reference sequence). CDR3 loop: CASSLTANTEAFF. In DNA, the CDR3 is TGTGCCAGCAGCTTGACAGCGAACACTGAAGCTTTCTTT.

This chain joins TRBV5-1 and TRBJ2-1; the D gene is possibly TRBD1 (6 bases). V was shortened by 4 bases and J by 2 bases, with 13 bases between the two germline ends. Germline V gene sequence: CDR1 SGHRS, CDR2 YFSETQ. There are 15 residues in the CDR3. CDR3 loop: CASSPTGRTYNEQFF. CDR3 in DNA: TGCGCCAGCAGCCCGACAGGCAGGACCTACAATGAGCAGTTCTTC.

Comment on this clone: The same CDR3 can be traced to other DNA sequences in this sample. The rearrangement joins TRBV9 to TRBJ1-1; no clear D. The V gene's germline CDR1 is SGDLS and CDR2 YYNGEE. The germline V and J ends were trimmed by 0 bases and 0 bases, with 3 bases remaining between them. The CDR3 consists of 13 residues. CDR3 DNA: TGTGCCAGCAGCGTAGCTTTGAACACTGAAGCTTTCTTT. Translation: CASSVALNTEAFF.

The CDR3 reads CASSQHLAGEQFF. CDR3 nucleotides: TGTGCCAGCAGCCAACACCTAGCCGGTGAGCAGTTCTTC. This chain connects TRBV3-1 (or the pseudogene TRBV3-2) to TRBJ2-1, with D perhaps matching TRBD2 (5 bases). There are 13 residues in the CDR3. Germline V gives CDR1 LGHDT, CDR2 YNNKEL (reference sequence). V was cut by 2 bases and J by 9 bases, with 11 bases left in between.

The rearrangement links TRBV5-8 to TRBJ2-5; 10 bases map to TRBD1. Germline V gene lookup returns CDR1 SGHTS and CDR2 YDEGEE. V trimming: 4 bases; J trimming: 3 bases; junction bases outside the gene matches: 0. The CDR3 length is 13 residues. CDR3 in amino acids: CASSGQGEETQYF. CDR3 nucleotide sequence: TGTGCCAGCAGCGGACAGGGGGAAGAGACCCAGTACTTC.

V usage is TRBV6-5 and J usage is TRBJ1-2, with 8 bases fitting TRBD1. V shed 5 bases and J 0 bases; nucleotides not matched to a gene: 5. Per germline, CDR1 MNHEY and CDR2 SVGAGI. The CDR3 runs 15 residues. The CDR3 region is CASSPGDRTNYGYTF. CDR3 nucleotide sequence: TGTGCCAGCAGTCCGGGGGACAGGACTAACTATGGCTACACCTTC.

This clone turned up a few times. The CDR3 nucleotides read TGTGCCAGCAGCTTAGGGTTGGCGGGAGGGCCGGGGGGTGAGCAGTTCTTC. Translation gives CASSLGLAGGPGGEQFF. The V gene is TRBV7-6, the J gene TRBJ2-1; 9 bases are a match to TRBD2. The V gene's germline CDR1 is SGHVS and CDR2 FNYEAQ. The CDR3 is 17 amino acids. With V trimmed by 1 base and J by 9 bases, 13 bases remained unmatched.

V is TRBV5-8 and J is TRBJ1-1, with 10 bases fitting TRBD1. This CDR3 is 16 amino acids long. Trimming removed 3 bases from V and 1 base from J; junction bases left unmatched: 6. Looked up from germline, CDR1 is SGHTS and CDR2 is YDEGEE. The CDR3 spells CASSSGQGFRNTEAFF. In DNA form, the CDR3 reads TGTGCCAGCAGCTCGGGACAGGGGTTCAGGAACACTGAAGCTTTCTTT.

The chain links TRBV27 to TRBJ1-1; tentatively, D is TRBD1 (5 bases). Germline V gene sequence: CDR1 MNHEY, CDR2 SMNVEV (reference sequence). This CDR3 has 14 residues. Trimming left V 3 bases short and J 3 bases short, with 11 bases between. The CDR3 loop is CASSFGRRDTEAFF. The CDR3 coding sequence is TGTGCCAGCAGTTTCGGCCGCAGGGACACTGAAGCTTTCTTT.

This chain connects TRBV11-3 to TRBJ1-1, with D maybe TRBD1 (6 bases). The CDR3 is made up of 13 amino acids. The germline gives CDR1 SGHNT, CDR2 YENEEA. Deletions cut 5 bases from V and 1 base from J, with 8 bases between. The CDR3 spells CASSATGNTEAFF. The CDR3 region has the DNA TGTGCCAGCAGCGCGACAGGGAACACTGAAGCTTTCTTT.